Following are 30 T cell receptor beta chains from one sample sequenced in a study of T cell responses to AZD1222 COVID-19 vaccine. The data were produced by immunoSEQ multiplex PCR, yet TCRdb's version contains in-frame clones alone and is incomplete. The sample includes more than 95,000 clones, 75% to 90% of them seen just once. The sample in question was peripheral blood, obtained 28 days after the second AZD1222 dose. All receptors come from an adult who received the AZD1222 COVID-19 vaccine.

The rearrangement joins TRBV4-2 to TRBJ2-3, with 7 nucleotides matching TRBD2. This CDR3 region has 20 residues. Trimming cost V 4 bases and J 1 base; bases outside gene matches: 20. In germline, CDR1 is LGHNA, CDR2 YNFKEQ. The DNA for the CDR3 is TGTGCCAGCAGCCGCCGCTTAGGGACTAACCCCTTAAGTGGCACAGATACGCAGTATTTT. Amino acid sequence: CASSRRLGTNPLSGTDTQYF.

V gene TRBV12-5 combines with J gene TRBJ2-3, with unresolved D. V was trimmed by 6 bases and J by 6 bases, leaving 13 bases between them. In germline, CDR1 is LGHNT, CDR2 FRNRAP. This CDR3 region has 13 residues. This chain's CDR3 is CASGRSQVDTQYF. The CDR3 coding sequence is TGTGCTAGTGGAAGATCTCAGGTGGATACGCAGTATTTT.

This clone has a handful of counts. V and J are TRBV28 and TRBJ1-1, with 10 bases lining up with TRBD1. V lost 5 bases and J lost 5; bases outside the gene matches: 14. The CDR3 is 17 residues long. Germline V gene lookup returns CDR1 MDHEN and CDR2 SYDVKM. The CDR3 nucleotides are TGTGCCAGCAGTGACCTATTATCCGGGACAGGGGTAACTGAAGCTTTCTTT. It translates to CASSDLLSGTGVTEAFF.

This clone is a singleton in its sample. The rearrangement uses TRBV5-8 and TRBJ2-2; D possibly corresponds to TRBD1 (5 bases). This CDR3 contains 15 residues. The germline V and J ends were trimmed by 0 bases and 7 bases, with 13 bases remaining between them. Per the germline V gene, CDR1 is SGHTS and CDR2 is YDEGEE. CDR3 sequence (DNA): TGTGCCAGCAGCTTGGGCGGTTGGGGCGGCGGGGAGCTGTTTTTT. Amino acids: CASSLGGWGGGELFF.

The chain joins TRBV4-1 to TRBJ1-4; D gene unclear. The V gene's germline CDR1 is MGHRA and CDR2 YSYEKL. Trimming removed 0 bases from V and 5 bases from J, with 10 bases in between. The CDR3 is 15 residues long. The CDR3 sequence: CASSQEGRYNEKLFF. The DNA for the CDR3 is TGCGCCAGCAGCCAAGAGGGGAGGTACAATGAAAAACTGTTTTTT.

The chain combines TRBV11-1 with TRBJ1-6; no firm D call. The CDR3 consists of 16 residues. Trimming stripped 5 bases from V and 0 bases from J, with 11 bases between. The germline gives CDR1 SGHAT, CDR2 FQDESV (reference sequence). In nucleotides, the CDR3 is TGTGCCAGCAGCCCCGACATCTCCTCCTATAATTCACCCCTCCACTTT. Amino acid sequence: CASSPDISSYNSPLHF.

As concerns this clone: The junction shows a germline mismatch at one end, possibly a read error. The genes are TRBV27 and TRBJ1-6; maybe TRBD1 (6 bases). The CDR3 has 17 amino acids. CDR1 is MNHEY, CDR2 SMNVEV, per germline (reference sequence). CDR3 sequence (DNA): TGTGCCAGCAGGTTATTGAGGGGTACAGGGTCGAATTCACCCCTCCACTTT. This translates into CASRLLRGTGSNSPLHF.

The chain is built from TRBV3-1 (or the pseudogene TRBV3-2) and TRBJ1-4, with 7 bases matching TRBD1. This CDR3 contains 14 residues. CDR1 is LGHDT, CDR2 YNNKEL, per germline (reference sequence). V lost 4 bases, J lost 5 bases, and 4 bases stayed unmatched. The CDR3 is CASSRQGWNEKLFF. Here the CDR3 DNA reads TGTGCCAGCAGCCGACAGGGCTGGAATGAAAAACTGTTTTTT.

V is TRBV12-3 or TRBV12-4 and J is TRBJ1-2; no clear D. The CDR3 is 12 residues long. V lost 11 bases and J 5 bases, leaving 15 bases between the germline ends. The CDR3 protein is CACAWGGYGYTF. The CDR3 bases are TGTGCCTGCGCTTGGGGTGGGTATGGCTACACCTTC.

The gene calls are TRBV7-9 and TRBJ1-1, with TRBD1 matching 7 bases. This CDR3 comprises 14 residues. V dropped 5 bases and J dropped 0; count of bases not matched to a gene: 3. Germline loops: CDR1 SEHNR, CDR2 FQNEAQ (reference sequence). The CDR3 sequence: CASSQGQMNTEAFF. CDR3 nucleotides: TGTGCCAGCAGCCAGGGACAGATGAACACTGAAGCTTTCTTT.

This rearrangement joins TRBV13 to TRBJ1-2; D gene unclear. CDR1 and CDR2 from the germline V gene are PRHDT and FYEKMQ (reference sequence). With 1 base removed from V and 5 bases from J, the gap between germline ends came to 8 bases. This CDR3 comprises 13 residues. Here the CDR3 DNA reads TGTGCCAGCAGCTTAGAGCCCGGGTATGGCTACACCTTC. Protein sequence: CASSLEPGYGYTF. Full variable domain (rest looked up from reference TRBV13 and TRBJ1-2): AAGVIQSPRHLIKEKRETATLKCYPIPRHDTVYWYQQGPGQDPQFLISFYEKMQSDKGSIPDRFSAQQFSDYHSELNMSSLELGDSALYFCASSLEPGYGYTFGSGTRLTVV.

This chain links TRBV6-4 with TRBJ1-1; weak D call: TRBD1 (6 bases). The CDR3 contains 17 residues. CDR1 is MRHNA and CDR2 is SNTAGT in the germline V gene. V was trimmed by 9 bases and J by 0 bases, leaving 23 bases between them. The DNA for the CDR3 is TGTGCCAGGGACTCCCGGACAGCCTCCCTCATGAACACTGAAGCTTTCTTT. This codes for CARDSRTASLMNTEAFF.

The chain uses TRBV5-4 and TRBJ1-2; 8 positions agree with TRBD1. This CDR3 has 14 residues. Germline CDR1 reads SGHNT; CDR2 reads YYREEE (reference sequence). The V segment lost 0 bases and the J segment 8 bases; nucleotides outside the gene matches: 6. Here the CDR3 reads CASSLADRAGGYTF. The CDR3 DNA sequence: TGTGCCAGCAGCTTGGCGGACAGGGCGGGCGGCTACACCTTC.

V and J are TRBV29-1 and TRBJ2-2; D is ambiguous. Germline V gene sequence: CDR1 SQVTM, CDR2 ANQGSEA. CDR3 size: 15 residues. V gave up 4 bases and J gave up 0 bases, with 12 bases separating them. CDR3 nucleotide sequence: TGCAGCGTTGTCTATATGAACGCGAACACCGGGGAGCTGTTTTTT. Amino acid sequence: CSVVYMNANTGELFF.

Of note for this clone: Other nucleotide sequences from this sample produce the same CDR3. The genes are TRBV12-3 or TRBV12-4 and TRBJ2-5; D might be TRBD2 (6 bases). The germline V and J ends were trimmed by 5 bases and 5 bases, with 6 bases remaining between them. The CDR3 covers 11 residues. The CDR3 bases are TGTGCCAGCAGTCGGGGGGAGACCCAGTACTTC. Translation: CASSRGETQYF.

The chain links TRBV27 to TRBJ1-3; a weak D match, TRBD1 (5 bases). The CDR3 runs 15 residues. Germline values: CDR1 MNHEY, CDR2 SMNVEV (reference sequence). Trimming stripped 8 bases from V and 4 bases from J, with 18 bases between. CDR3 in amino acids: CASGRDGWSGNTIYF. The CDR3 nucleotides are TGTGCCAGCGGACGGGACGGTTGGTCCGGAAACACCATATATTTT.

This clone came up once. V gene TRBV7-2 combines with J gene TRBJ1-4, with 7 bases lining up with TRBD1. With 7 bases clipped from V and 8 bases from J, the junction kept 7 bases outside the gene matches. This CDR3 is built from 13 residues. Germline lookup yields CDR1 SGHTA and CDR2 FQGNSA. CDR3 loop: CASNPGGGEKLFF. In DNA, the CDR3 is TGTGCCAGCAACCCAGGGGGGGGAGAAAAACTGTTTTTT.

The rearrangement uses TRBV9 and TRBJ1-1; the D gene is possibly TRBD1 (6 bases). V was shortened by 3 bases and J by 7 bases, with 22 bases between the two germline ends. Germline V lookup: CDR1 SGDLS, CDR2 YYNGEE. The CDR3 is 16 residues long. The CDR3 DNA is TGTGCCAGCAGCGGGACAGCCCCCGGAGCAGGTAATGAAGCTTTCTTT. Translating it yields CASSGTAPGAGNEAFF.

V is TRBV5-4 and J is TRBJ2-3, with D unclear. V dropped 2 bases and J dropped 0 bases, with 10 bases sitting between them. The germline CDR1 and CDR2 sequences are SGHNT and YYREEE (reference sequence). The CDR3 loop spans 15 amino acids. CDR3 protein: CASSFATRSTDTQYF. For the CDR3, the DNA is TGTGCCAGCAGCTTTGCCACTCGGAGCACAGATACGCAGTATTTT.

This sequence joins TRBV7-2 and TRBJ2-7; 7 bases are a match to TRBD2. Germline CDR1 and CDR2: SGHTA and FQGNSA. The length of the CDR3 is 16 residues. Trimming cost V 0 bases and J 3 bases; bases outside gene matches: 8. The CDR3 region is CASSLAGGELDYEQYF. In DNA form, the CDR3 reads TGTGCCAGCAGCTTAGCGGGGGGGGAACTTGACTACGAGCAGTACTTC.

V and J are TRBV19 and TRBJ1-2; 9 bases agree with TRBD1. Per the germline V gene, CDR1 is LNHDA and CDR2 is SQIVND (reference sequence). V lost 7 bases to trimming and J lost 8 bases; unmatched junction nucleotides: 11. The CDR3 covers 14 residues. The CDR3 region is CASIEGQGPRGYTF. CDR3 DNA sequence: TGTGCCAGTATCGAGGGACAGGGCCCCCGGGGCTACACCTTC.

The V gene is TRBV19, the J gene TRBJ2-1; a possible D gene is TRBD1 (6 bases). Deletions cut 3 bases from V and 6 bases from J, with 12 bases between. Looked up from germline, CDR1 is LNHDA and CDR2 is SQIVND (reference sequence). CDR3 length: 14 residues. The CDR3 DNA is TGTGCCAGTAGTATCCCTGGGACAATCAATGAGCAGTTCTTC. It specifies CASSIPGTINEQFF.

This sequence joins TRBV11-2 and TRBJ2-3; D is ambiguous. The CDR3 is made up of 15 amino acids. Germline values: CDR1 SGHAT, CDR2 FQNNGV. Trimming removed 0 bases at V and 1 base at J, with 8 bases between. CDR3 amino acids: CASSLDQPGTDTQYF. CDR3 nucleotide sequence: TGTGCCAGCAGCTTAGATCAGCCAGGCACAGATACGCAGTATTTT.

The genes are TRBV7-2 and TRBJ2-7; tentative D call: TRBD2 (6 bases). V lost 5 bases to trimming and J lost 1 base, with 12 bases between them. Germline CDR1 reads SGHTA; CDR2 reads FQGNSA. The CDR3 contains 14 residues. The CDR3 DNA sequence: TGTGCCAGCAGCCCCGGGGGTCATTCCTACGAGCAGTACTTC. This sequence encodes CASSPGGHSYEQYF.

This CDR3 is CASTGGRGTELFF. DNA for the CDR3: TGTGCCAGCACAGGGGGGAGGGGGACAGAACTGTTTTTT. The chain carries TRBV2 and TRBJ1-4; TRBD1 matches at 7 bases. This CDR3 spans 13 amino acids. Looked up from germline, CDR1 is SNHLY and CDR2 is FYNNEI. After removal of 7 bases from V and 12 bases from J, the junction contained 11 bases not matched to a gene.

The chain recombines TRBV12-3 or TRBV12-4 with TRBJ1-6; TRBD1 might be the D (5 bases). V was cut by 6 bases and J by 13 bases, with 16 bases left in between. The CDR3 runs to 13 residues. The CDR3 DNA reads TGTGCCAGCAGACTGACCGGCCGGGGGCCCCTCCACTTT. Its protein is CASRLTGRGPLHF.

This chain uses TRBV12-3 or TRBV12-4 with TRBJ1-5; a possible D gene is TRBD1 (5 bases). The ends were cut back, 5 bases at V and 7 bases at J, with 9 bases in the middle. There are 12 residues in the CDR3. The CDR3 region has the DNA TGTGCCAGCAGTGGGACGAAACAGCCCCAGCATTTT. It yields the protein CASSGTKQPQHF.

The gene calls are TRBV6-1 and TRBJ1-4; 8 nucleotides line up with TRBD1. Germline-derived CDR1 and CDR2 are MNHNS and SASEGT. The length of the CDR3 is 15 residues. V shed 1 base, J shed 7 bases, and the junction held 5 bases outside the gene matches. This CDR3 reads CASSEDWTGLEKLFF. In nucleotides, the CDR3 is TGTGCCAGCAGTGAAGATTGGACAGGGCTTGAAAAACTGTTTTTT.

Here the CDR3 reads CASRSGRGSYNEQFF. The CDR3 bases are TGTGCCAGCAGGAGTGGGCGGGGCTCCTACAATGAGCAGTTCTTC. The J gene is TRBJ2-1, the V gene TRBV6-5; possibly TRBD2 for D (6 bases). CDR1 is MNHEY, CDR2 SVGAGI, per germline. The CDR3 is made up of 15 amino acids. Trimming removed 6 bases at V and 0 bases at J, with 12 bases between.

The CDR3 spells CASSGDRYTGELFF. The DNA for the CDR3 is TGTGCCAGCAGTGGTGACAGATACACCGGGGAGCTGTTTTTT. V is TRBV25-1 and J is TRBJ2-2; D may be TRBD1 (5 bases). Looked up from germline, CDR1 is MGHDK and CDR2 is SYGVNS. The CDR3 covers 14 residues. Between the trimmed V and J ends, which lost 4 bases and 3 bases, there was a span of 9 bases.